A selection of T cell receptor beta chains follows, all from one sample in a study of blood T cell repertoires in COVID-19. Using immunoSEQ multiplex PCR, the repertoire was profiled, and TCRdb retains in-frame clones only, with some absent. In the table there are 80,000 to 95,000 clones, over 75% of which are singletons. Material for sequencing was peripheral blood. Source of these receptors: a human donor in a cohort sampled during active COVID-19. Each CDR3 is given with its conserved first and last residue. D genes are given only for firm matches. Size is omitted from some rows. Given values are once, few, many or a class for expanded clones.

few	TRBV7-2	TRBJ2-5	14	TRBD1	TGTGCCAGCAGCTCAACAGGGGGCGCTGAGACCCAGTACTTC	CASSSTGGAETQYF
few	TRBV19	TRBJ1-5	12	TRBD1	TGTGCCAGTCGACAGGGGACTCAGCCCCAGCATTTT	CASRQGTQPQHF
.	TRBV11-2	TRBJ2-5	17	TRBD2	TGTGCCAGCAGCTCGCCGGGACTAGCGGGGGCGCGGGAGACCCAGTACTTC	CASSSPGLAGARETQYF
.	TRBV19	TRBJ1-2	14	TRBD1	TGTGCCAGTAGTACCACGGGACAGCACTATGGCTACACCTTC	CASSTTGQHYGYTF
.	TRBV27	TRBJ1-5	19	.	TGTGCCAGCAGTTTGGCCTCAGGTAGGGGTTTGAGGAGCAATCAGCCCCAGCATTTT	CASSLASGRGLRSNQPQHF
.	TRBV10-1	TRBJ2-2	12	.	TGCGCCAGCAGTCAGTTATCCGGGGAGCTGTTTTTT	CASSQLSGELFF
.	TRBV24-1	TRBJ2-6	18	.	TGTGCCACCAGTAGGCGGCTTAGTCAACAAAGTCGGGCCAACGTCCTGACTTTC	CATSRRLSQQSRANVLTF
.	TRBV10-3	TRBJ1-5	15	TRBD1	TGTGCCATCAGTGGGGGACAGGGTTGGGATCAGCCCCAGCATTTT	CAISGGQGWDQPQHF
once	TRBV4-1	TRBJ1-4	17	.	TGCGCCAGCAGCCAAGATCGGCCGAGGAGAGCTAATGAAAAACTGTTTTTT	CASSQDRPRRANEKLFF
few	TRBV19	TRBJ1-2	14	.	TGTGCCAGCATCCCGCGCGCAGGGGACTATGGCTACACCTTC	CASIPRAGDYGYTF
.	TRBV4-1	TRBJ2-2	14	.	TGCGCCAGCAGCCGACTCAGGGTTGCTGGGGAGCTGTTTTTT	CASSRLRVAGELFF
few	TRBV7-9	TRBJ2-7	14	TRBD2	TGTGCCAGCAGCCCGCGGACTAGTTCTCGGGAGCAGTACTTC	CASSPRTSSREQYF
once	TRBV7-7	TRBJ1-1	14	.	TGTGCTAGCAGCTTATTGACAGTCGGGACTGAAGCTTTCTTT	CASSLLTVGTEAFF
few	TRBV7-2	TRBJ2-2	14	.	TGTGCCAGCAGCTCCCCCGTTAACACCGGGGAGCTGTTTTTT	CASSSPVNTGELFF
.	TRBV19	TRBJ2-3	20	TRBD2	TGTGCCAGTACGCACCCCGGTGGACTAGCGGGGGGGGCTAGCACAGATACGCAGTATTTT	CASTHPGGLAGGASTDTQYF
.	TRBV7-3	TRBJ1-2	15	.	TGTGCCAGCAGCTTAATGGCAGGGACTAACTATGGCTACACCTTC	CASSLMAGTNYGYTF
once	TRBV6-5	TRBJ1-6	15	.	TGTGCCAGCAGTTACGAGGGCAGGGGAAATTCACCCCTCCACTTT	CASSYEGRGNSPLHF
once	TRBV3-1/TRBV3-2	TRBJ1-2	15	TRBD1	TGTGCCAGCAGCTCGCCCCATGACAGGGGGTATGGCTACACCTTC	CASSSPHDRGYGYTF
.	TRBV14	TRBJ1-2	14	.	TGTGCCAGCAGCCAACGAGGGCGGAACTATGGCTACACCTTC	CASSQRGRNYGYTF
.	TRBV28	TRBJ1-3	13	.	TGTGCCAGCACGGGGGGTCTAGGAAACACCATATATTTT	CASTGGLGNTIYF
.	TRBV19	TRBJ1-5	12	.	TGTGCCAGTAGTATACCCAGTCGGCCCCAGCATTTT	CASSIPSRPQHF
.	TRBV7-9	TRBJ2-4	15	TRBD2	TGTGCCAGCAGCTTACTAGCGGGGGGCCAGGACATTCAGTACTTC	CASSLLAGGQDIQYF
.	TRBV7-6	TRBJ1-1	13	TRBD1	TGTGCCAGCAGCCGACAGGGGGCGAGTGAAGCTTTCTTT	CASSRQGASEAFF
.	TRBV5-6	TRBJ1-1	17	.	TGTGCCAGCAGCTTGGGGGCAGGGACTAATGGTGGCACTGAAGCTTTCTTT	CASSLGAGTNGGTEAFF
.	TRBV4-2	TRBJ2-5	18	.	TGTGCCAGCAGCCAAGCCCTCTCCCTCGGGGTCGCCCGAGAGACCCAGTACTTC	CASSQALSLGVARETQYF
.	TRBV3-1/TRBV3-2	TRBJ2-2	20	TRBD2	TGTGCCAGCAGCCCGGCGGCCGGCGAGCCTAGCGGGGGGCGCACCGGGGAGCTGTTTTTT	CASSPAAGEPSGGRTGELFF
.	TRBV5-1	TRBJ1-5	15	.	TGCGCCAGCACCCGGACAGAGGGGAACAATCAGCCCCAGCATTTT	CASTRTEGNNQPQHF
.	TRBV9	TRBJ1-1	13	.	TGTGCCAGCAGGACCCTAGGGAACACTGAAGCTTTCTTT	CASRTLGNTEAFF
.	TRBV4-1	TRBJ1-3	16	.	TGCGCCAGCAGCCAAGATAAGTCGGTTTATGGAAACACCATATATTTT	CASSQDKSVYGNTIYF
.	TRBV24-1	TRBJ2-1	15	TRBD2	TGTGCCACCAGTGATTTGAAAAGCGGGGGCAATGAGCAGTTCTTC	CATSDLKSGGNEQFF
.	TRBV29-1	TRBJ1-1	10	.	TGCAGCGTTCTGACAGGTGAAGCTTTCTTT	CSVLTGEAFF
.	TRBV18	TRBJ1-4	14	TRBD1	TGTGCCAGCTCACCACGGGACAGTAATGAAAAACTGTTTTTT	CASSPRDSNEKLFF
once	TRBV4-2	TRBJ2-1	19	TRBD2	TGTGCCAGCAGCCGTTTAAGTAGCGGGGGGTTTAGCTCCTACAATGAGCAGTTCTTC	CASSRLSSGGFSSYNEQFF
.	TRBV7-3	TRBJ2-5	15	TRBD1	TGTGCCAGCAGCTTAAGTGGGACAGGGGTAGAGACCCAGTACTTC	CASSLSGTGVETQYF
.	TRBV14	TRBJ1-3	13	.	TGTGCCAGCAGCCCCTTGACAAGAAACACCATATATTTT	CASSPLTRNTIYF
.	TRBV24-1	TRBJ2-7	13	.	TGTGCCACCAGTGAGGGGAGCTCCTACGAGCAGTACTTC	CATSEGSSYEQYF
.	TRBV25-1	TRBJ1-6	14	TRBD1	TGTGCCAGCAGTGATAAGGGGGCGGCTTCACCCCTCCACTTT	CASSDKGAASPLHF
.	TRBV3-1/TRBV3-2	TRBJ1-3	16	TRBD1	TGTGCCAGCAGCCGAAAACAGGGGATAGGTGGAAACACCATATATTTT	CASSRKQGIGGNTIYF
.	TRBV6-5	TRBJ2-7	13	.	TGTGCCAGCAGCCCGTCCCCAACGGGAGAGCAGTACTTC	CASSPSPTGEQYF